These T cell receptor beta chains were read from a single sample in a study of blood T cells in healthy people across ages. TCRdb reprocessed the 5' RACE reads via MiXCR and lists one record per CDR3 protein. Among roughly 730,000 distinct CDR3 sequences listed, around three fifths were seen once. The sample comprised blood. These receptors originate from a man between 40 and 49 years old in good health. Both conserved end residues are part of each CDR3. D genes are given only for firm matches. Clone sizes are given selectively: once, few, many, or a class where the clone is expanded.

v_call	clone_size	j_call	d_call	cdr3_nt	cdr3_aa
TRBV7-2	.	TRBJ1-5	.	TGTGCCAGCAGCTTAGCCGGGCCTAGTCAGCCCCAGCATTTT	CASSLAGPSQPQHF
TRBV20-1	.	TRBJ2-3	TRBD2	TGCGAAGTCACTAGCGCCGATACGCAGTATTTT	CEVTSADTQYF
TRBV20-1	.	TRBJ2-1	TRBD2	TGCAGTGCTACCCCGGGAGGGGATCAAGAGACCCAGTTCTTC	CSATPGGDQETQFF
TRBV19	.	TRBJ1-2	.	TGTGCCAGTAGTACAACTGAAGCTGGCTACACCTTC	CASSTTEAGYTF
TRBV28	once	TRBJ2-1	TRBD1	TGTGCCAGCAGCGTACTGGACAGGGTAAGCAATGAGCAGTTCTTC	CASSVLDRVSNEQFF
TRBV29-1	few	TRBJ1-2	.	TGCAGCGATGAGACAGGCTATGGCTACACCTTC	CSDETGYGYTF
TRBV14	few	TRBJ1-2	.	TGTGCCAGCAGCCAAGCTTCTTACTACTATGGCTACACCTTC	CASSQASYYYGYTF
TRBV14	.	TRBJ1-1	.	TGTGCCAGCAGTCGATCCCGGGACACTGAAGCTTACTTT	CASSRSRDTEAYF
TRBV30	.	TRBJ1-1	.	TGTGCCTGGAGTGTTTACAGGGAAGCTTTCTTT	CAWSVYREAFF
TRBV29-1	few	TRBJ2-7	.	TGCAGCGTTGATCTTACCCTAGGGGACGAGCAGTACTTC	CSVDLTLGDEQYF